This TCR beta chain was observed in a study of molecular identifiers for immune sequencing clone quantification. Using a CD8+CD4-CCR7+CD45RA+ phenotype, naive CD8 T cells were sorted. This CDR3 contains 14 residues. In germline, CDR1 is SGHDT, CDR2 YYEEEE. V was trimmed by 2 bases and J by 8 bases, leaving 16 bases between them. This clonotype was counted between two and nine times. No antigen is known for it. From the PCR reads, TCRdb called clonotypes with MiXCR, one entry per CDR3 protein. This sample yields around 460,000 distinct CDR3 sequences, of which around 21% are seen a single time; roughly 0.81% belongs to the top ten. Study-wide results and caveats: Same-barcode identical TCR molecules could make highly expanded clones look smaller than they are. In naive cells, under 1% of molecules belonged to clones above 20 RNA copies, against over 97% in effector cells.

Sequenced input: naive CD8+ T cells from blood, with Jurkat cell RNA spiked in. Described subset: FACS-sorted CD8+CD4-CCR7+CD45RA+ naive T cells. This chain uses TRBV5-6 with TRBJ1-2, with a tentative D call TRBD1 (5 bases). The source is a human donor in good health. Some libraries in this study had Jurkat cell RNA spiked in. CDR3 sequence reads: CASSLEAGRQGYTF. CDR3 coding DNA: TGTGCCAGCAGCTTAGAGGCAGGGCGGCAAGGCTACACCTTC.